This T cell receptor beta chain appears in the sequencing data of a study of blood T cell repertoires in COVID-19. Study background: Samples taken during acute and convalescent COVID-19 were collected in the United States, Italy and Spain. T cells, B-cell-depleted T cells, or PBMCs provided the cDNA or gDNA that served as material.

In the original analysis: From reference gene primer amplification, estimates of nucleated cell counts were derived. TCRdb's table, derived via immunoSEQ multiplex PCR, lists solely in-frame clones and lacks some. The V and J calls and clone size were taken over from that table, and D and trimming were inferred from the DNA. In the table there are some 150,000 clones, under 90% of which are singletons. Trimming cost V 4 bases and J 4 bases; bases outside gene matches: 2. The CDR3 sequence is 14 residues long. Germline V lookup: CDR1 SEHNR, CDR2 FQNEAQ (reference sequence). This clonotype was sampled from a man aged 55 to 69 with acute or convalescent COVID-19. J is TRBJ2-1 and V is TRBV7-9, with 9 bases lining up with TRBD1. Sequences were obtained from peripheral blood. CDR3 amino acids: CASSSTGGYNEQFF. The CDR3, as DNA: TGTGCCAGCAGCTCGACAGGGGGGTACAATGAGCAGTTCTTC. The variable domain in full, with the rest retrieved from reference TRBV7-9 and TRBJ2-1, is DTGVSQNPRHKITKRGQNVTFRCDPISEHNRLYWYRQTLGQGPEFLTYFQNEAQLEKSRLLSDRFSAERPKGSFSTLEIQRTEQGDSAMYLCASSSTGGYNEQFFGPGTRLTVL.